The 7 T cell receptor beta chains presented below share a single source sample, sequenced in a study of regulatory T cells in long-lasting Graves disease. Time point noted: newly diagnosed GD, antithyroid drugs for less than 3 months. PBMC-extracted RNA yielded the TCR library. Relying on iRepertoire HTBI primers and Arm-PCR of CDR3 regions, the team built TCR beta libraries. Using its own MiXCR run on the multiplex PCR reads, TCRdb lists one record per CDR3 protein. The sample lists about 370,000 distinct CDR3 sequences, around a sixth occurring once. Here the sequenced sample was peripheral blood mononuclear cells (PBMCs), taken at new diagnosis, from a patient treated with antithyroid drugs. Receptors originate from a female donor with Graves disease.

This clonotype was recorded a few times. The chain recombines TRBV27 with TRBJ1-6, with 7 bases lining up with TRBD1. CDR1 and CDR2 from the germline V gene are MNHEY and SMNVEV (reference sequence). The CDR3 covers 15 residues. The V segment lost 4 bases and the J segment 6 bases; nucleotides outside the gene matches: 6. The DNA for the CDR3 is TGTGCCAGCAGTTCGGGACAGACTTTTAATTCACCCCTCCACTTT. Residues: CASSSGQTFNSPLHF.

This clonotype was recorded at least ten times. This sequence joins TRBV6-1 and TRBJ1-6, with D perhaps matching TRBD1 (5 bases). CDR1 is MNHNS and CDR2 is SASEGT in the germline V gene. The CDR3 consists of 17 residues. V shed 2 bases and J shed 6 bases, with 17 bases lying between them. This CDR3 reads CASSELRRGGGNSPLHF. The CDR3 DNA sequence: TGTGCCAGCAGTGAACTCCGCCGCGGGGGTGGTAATTCACCCCTCCACTTT.

This chain connects TRBV9 to TRBJ2-7; D call uncertain. V was cut by 0 bases and J by 0 bases, with 13 bases left in between. The CDR3 covers 16 residues. Germline CDR1 and CDR2: SGDLS and YYNGEE. The CDR3 here is CASSVGPAPSSYEQYF. CDR3 DNA: TGTGCCAGCAGCGTAGGCCCAGCCCCGAGCTCCTACGAGCAGTACTTC.

This clonotype has more than one count but fewer than ten. The chain combines TRBV29-1 with TRBJ1-2; 10 bases are a match to TRBD1. The germline CDR1 and CDR2 sequences are SQVTM and ANQGSEA. The CDR3 has 13 amino acids. V trimming: 7 bases; J trimming: 5 bases; junction bases outside the gene matches: 7. For the CDR3, the DNA is TGCAGCGCATCGACAGGGGGCTGGTATGGCTACACCTTC. Translation gives CSASTGGWYGYTF.

There are many counts of this clonotype. The CDR3 bases are TGCAGTGCTAGTGGGTTCGCCGGGACAGGAGCGGCCACGAACCCCTACAATGAGCAGTTCTTC. This encodes CSASGFAGTGAATNPYNEQFF. This chain links TRBV20-1 with TRBJ2-1, with 8 positions matching TRBD1. The CDR3 runs to 21 residues. The V gene end was trimmed by 3 bases and the J gene end by 2 bases; junction bases not matched to a gene: 24. CDR1 and CDR2 from the germline V gene are DFQATT and SNEGSKA (reference sequence).

This clonotype was seen many times. The chain links TRBV28 to TRBJ2-3; the D is unclear. V shed 4 bases and J shed 0 bases, with 14 bases lying between them. CDR1 is MDHEN, CDR2 SYDVKM, per germline. The CDR3 contains 16 residues. CDR3 amino acids: CASSSPSLGSTDTQYF. The CDR3 DNA reads as TGTGCCAGCAGTTCCCCATCCCTAGGTAGCACAGATACGCAGTATTTT. Using reference TRBV28 and TRBJ2-3 for the parts outside the CDR3, the full variable domain is DVKVTQSSRYLVKRTGEKVFLECVQDMDHENMFWYRQDPGLGLRLIYFSYDVKMKEKGDIPEGYSVSREKKERFSLILESASTNQTSMYLCASSSPSLGSTDTQYFGPGTRLTVL.

There are many counts of this clonotype. J is TRBJ1-1 and V is TRBV7-2; D unclear. From germline, CDR1 is SGHTA and CDR2 FQGNSA. V gave up 10 bases and J gave up 0 bases, with 12 bases separating them. The length of the CDR3 is 13 residues. The CDR3 protein is CATSVGVNTEAFF. The CDR3 DNA sequence: TGTGCCACCTCGGTGGGTGTGAACACTGAAGCTTTCTTT. The whole variable domain, filled in from reference TRBV7-2 and TRBJ1-1, reads GAGVSQSPSNKVTEKGKDVELRCDPISGHTALYWYRQSLGQGLEFLIYFQGNSAPDKSGLPSDRFSAERTGGSVSTLTIQRTQQEDSAVYLCATSVGVNTEAFFGQGTRLTVV.